This T cell receptor (beta chain) was sequenced during a study of T cells in Graves' hyperthyroidism and ophthalmopathy. Looking at the study overall: Peripheral blood was secured at the point of initial diagnosis, before any treatment.

General study results and limits: Most clonotypes that expanded in the thyroid above 0.001 also showed up in blood.

This CDR3 region has 14 residues. Trimming took off 0 bases at V and 0 bases at J, with 7 bases between the two ends. From germline, CDR1 is SGDLS and CDR2 YYNGEE. In the case of this clonotype: What it binds is not known.

Exclusions: uncontrolled infection, other autoimmune disease, pregnancy, lactation. Amplification of TCR beta CDR3 regions was performed using RNA transcripts as template. Carried out on the TCR CDR3, a first-round RT-PCR used the HTBI primer set. TCRdb reanalysed the multiplex PCR reads using MiXCR and keeps one entry per CDR3 protein. The sample has some 580,000 distinct CDR3 sequences, approximately 15% seen once; the top ten hold around 3.3%. Sequenced sample: blood. V and J are TRBV9 and TRBJ2-7; perhaps TRBD1 as D (5 bases). The sequence derives from a woman in her thirties or forties with Graves' ophthalmopathy. The CDR3 coding sequence is TGTGCCAGCAGCGTAGATCAGGGCTCCTACGAGCAGTACTTC. Protein sequence: CASSVDQGSYEQYF.